The sequence of this TCR beta chain was determined in a study of cytomegalovirus exposure and HLA in healthy donors. General study results and limits: One later analysis reportedly identified an Asian-associated ancestry cluster that showed fewer N-insertions than the 666-donor mean.

As for this clone: Its specificity is not known.

This CDR3 has 13 amino acids. J gave up 5 bases and V 6 bases, and 7 bases lay outside the gene matches. Germline loops: CDR1 SQVTM, CDR2 ANQGSEA. PCR was performed using 60 Vbeta and 13 Jbeta primers. Some clones are missing from TCRdb's copy, which holds only in-frame ones; the method was immunoSEQ multiplex PCR. This table holds 150,000 to 200,000 clones, about 80% found once. The receptor comes from a woman in her forties or fifties in good health and CMV-seropositive. The source material was PBMCs. The chain has TRBV29-1 and TRBJ1-2; TRBD1 agrees at 9 bases. In nucleotides, the CDR3 is TGCAGCGTAACAGGGGGCGTTGGGTATGGCTACACCTTC. Its protein is CSVTGGVGYGYTF.